This TCR beta chain is drawn from a study of CD8+CD57+ T cells in acquired aplastic anemia. The template for TCR beta VDJ and CDR3 sequence profiling was genomic DNA. MiXCR, applied by TCRdb to the reads, yields one record per CDR3 protein. The repertoire holds some 220,000 distinct CDR3 sequences, with 30% to 40% as singletons. Germline loops: CDR1 SGHNT, CDR2 YYREEE (reference sequence). The CDR3 totals 14 residues. The J segment lost 6 bases and the V segment lost 4 bases, leaving 4 bases of the junction unmatched. The receptor comes from a human donor in good health, serving as a control. The chain joins TRBV5-4 to TRBJ2-2; TRBD2 aligns across 9 bases. What was sequenced was sorted CD4+, CD8+, or CD8+CD57+ T cells (not recorded which) from PBMCs. In nucleotides, the CDR3 is TGTGCCAGCAGCGCGGCGGGAGGGGCCGGGGAGCTGTTTTTT. Translated, it gives CASSAAGGAGELFF.